This TCR beta chain was captured in a study of T-cell memory formation after mild COVID-19. Study findings and constraints: Day 15 to 85 contracting clones showed balanced CD4/CD8; later expanders leaned CD4+. SARS-CoV-2 specificity was not confirmed for second-wave clones peaking on day 37.

The length of the CDR3 is 16 residues. The V gene lost 1 base and the J gene lost 7 bases, with 19 bases spanning the gap. The V gene's germline CDR1 is SGHVS and CDR2 FQNEAQ. To note about this clonotype: No antigen is known for it.

Researchers used 5'RACE with constant-segment primers to make TCR alpha and TCR beta cDNA libraries that carry sample barcodes and UMIs. TCRdb recomputed calls from the 5' RACE reads with MiXCR, one row per CDR3 protein. The table includes about 310,000 distinct CDR3 sequences, 15% to 20% detected once. V and J are TRBV7-8 and TRBJ2-5; D possibly uses TRBD1 or TRBD2 (5 bases each). The sequencing sample was made of PBMCs or a T cell subset sorted from them (not recorded which). This receptor was obtained from a man in his late teens or twenties who had mild COVID-19 (a few samples of this study predate the infection). Cell type and time point are not known. The CDR3 DNA is TGTGCCAGCAGCTTAGAACGGACTCCTCAAGGGGCGACCCAGTACTTC. This encodes CASSLERTPQGATQYF. The complete variable domain, with remaining parts taken from reference TRBV7-8 and TRBJ2-5, reads GAGVSQSPRYKVAKRGQDVALRCDPISGHVSLFWYQQALGQGPEFLTYFQNEAQLDKSGLPSDRFFAERPEGSVSTLKIQRTQQEDSAVYLCASSLERTPQGATQYFGPGTRLLVL.